The 15 T cell receptor beta chains below all came from one sample that was sequenced in a study of cytomegalovirus exposure and HLA in healthy donors. This PCR relied on a set of 60 Vbeta primers and 13 Jbeta primers. TCRdb's table, derived via immunoSEQ multiplex PCR, lists solely in-frame clones and lacks some. The sample includes about 150,000 clones, around 80% seen only once; the top ten take 1%. Sequenced sample: PBMCs. These TCRs come from a woman aged 45 to 65 in good health and CMV-seropositive.

This clone appeared once. This sequence joins TRBV6-1 and TRBJ1-4; D uncertain. The V gene lost 2 bases and the J gene lost 6 bases, with 10 bases spanning the gap. Germline CDR1 reads MNHNS; CDR2 reads SASEGT. This CDR3 has 14 residues. CDR3 loop: CASSEWGGHEKLFF. For the CDR3, the DNA is TGTGCCAGCAGTGAATGGGGAGGGCATGAAAAACTGTTTTTT.

The V call is TRBV5-1, the J call TRBJ2-7; possible D gene TRBD1, 6 bases. With 7 bases removed from V and 0 bases from J, the gap between germline ends came to 8 bases. Germline values: CDR1 SGHRS, CDR2 YFSETQ. CDR3 length equals 12 residues. DNA of the CDR3: TGCGCCAGCCGGGACACCTCCTACGAGCAGTACTTC. Its protein is CASRDTSYEQYF.

This chain links TRBV18 with TRBJ1-6; maybe TRBD1 (6 bases). The germline V and J ends were trimmed by 3 bases and 6 bases, with 9 bases remaining between them. Germline V gene data show CDR1 as KGHSH and CDR2 as LQKENI. The CDR3 consists of 14 residues. CDR3 nucleotides: TGTGCCAGCTCACCCGGACAGCTTAATTCACCCCTCCACTTT. Translation gives CASSPGQLNSPLHF.

The rearrangement uses TRBV18 and TRBJ1-2; a weak D match, TRBD1 (6 bases). V shed 1 base and J shed 4 bases, with 22 bases lying between them. The CDR3 spans 18 residues. Looked up from germline, CDR1 is KGHSH and CDR2 is LQKENI. For the CDR3, the DNA is TGTGCCAGCTCACCACTTCCTAGGACAGACCCTCGTGGCTATGGCTACACCTTC. It yields the protein CASSPLPRTDPRGYGYTF.

The J gene is TRBJ1-6, the V gene TRBV4-1, with unresolved D. The CDR3 covers 15 residues. Germline CDR1 and CDR2: MGHRA and YSYEKL. Deletions cut 1 base from V and 11 bases from J, with 15 bases between. CDR3 DNA sequence: TGCGCCAGCAGCCAAGTTGGTGGGGAGTTTACACCCCTCCACTTT. Its translation is CASSQVGGEFTPLHF.

V usage is TRBV27 and J usage is TRBJ2-1; TRBD1 aligns across 10 bases. V lost 6 bases, J lost 5 bases, and 13 bases stayed unmatched. The CDR3 is made up of 17 amino acids. Germline V gene lookup returns CDR1 MNHEY and CDR2 SMNVEV (reference sequence). DNA of the CDR3: TGTGCCAGCAGCCTTAGGGTTAGGGACAGGGGCGACAATGAGCAGTTCTTC. Translated: CASSLRVRDRGDNEQFF.

V is TRBV6-6 and J is TRBJ1-4; D uncertain. V lost 2 bases to trimming and J lost 5 bases, with 9 bases between them. CDR3 size: 14 residues. The V gene's germline CDR1 is MNHNY and CDR2 SVGAGI (reference sequence). The CDR3 region has the DNA TGTGCCAGCAGTTACCAACGGGAAAATGAAAAACTGTTTTTT. Residues: CASSYQRENEKLFF.

This clone was counted only a few times. This chain joins TRBV11-2 and TRBJ1-5; unclear D gene. The germline V and J ends were trimmed by 5 bases and 1 base, with 6 bases remaining between them. This CDR3 spans 13 amino acids. The germline V gene has CDR1 SGHAT and CDR2 FQNNGV. The CDR3 nucleotides are TGTGCCAGCAGCCTAGTAAGCAATCAGCCCCAGCATTTT. Translation gives CASSLVSNQPQHF. Full variable domain (rest looked up from reference TRBV11-2 and TRBJ1-5): EAGVAQSPRYKIIEKRQSVAFWCNPISGHATLYWYQQILGQGPKLLIQFQNNGVVDDSQLPKDRFSAERLKGVDSTLKIQPAKLEDSAVYLCASSLVSNQPQHFGDGTRLSIL.

The chain couples TRBV7-2 to TRBJ2-7; TRBD1 might be the D (5 bases). V dropped 0 bases and J dropped 5 bases, with 8 bases sitting between them. This CDR3 is built from 13 residues. Germline CDR1 reads SGHTA; CDR2 reads FQGNSA. CDR3 in amino acids: CASSLARRDEQYF. CDR3 nucleotides: TGTGCCAGCAGCTTAGCGCGCAGGGACGAGCAGTACTTC.

This clone was recorded only once. V usage is TRBV2 and J usage is TRBJ2-7; D uncertain. V was pared by 6 bases and J by 6 bases, with 24 bases between. This CDR3 has 16 residues. Germline assignment: CDR1 SNHLY and CDR2 FYNNEI. The CDR3 protein is CASSERMVGDHPEQYF. CDR3 DNA: TGTGCCAGCAGCGAAAGGATGGTGGGCGACCATCCCGAGCAGTACTTC.

This clone has a handful of counts. V and J are TRBV10-3 and TRBJ1-1; D is unresolved. V lost 4 bases and J lost 0, with 12 bases in between. The CDR3 runs 15 residues. Germline V gene lookup returns CDR1 ENHRY and CDR2 SYGVKD. CDR3 in amino acids: CAISVGRVLNTEAFF. The CDR3 bases are TGTGCCATCAGTGTAGGGAGGGTTCTGAACACTGAAGCTTTCTTT.

The chain uses TRBV18 and TRBJ1-2, with 7 bases matching TRBD1. Trimming at V came to 3 bases and at J to 6 bases, leaving 10 bases not matched to a gene. The CDR3 is made up of 15 amino acids. Germline V CDR1 and CDR2: KGHSH, LQKENI. CDR3 region: CASSPAIIGGHGYTF. The DNA of the CDR3 is TGTGCCAGCTCACCCGCGATCATAGGGGGCCATGGCTACACCTTC.

V usage is TRBV11-1 and J usage is TRBJ2-4; 7 nucleotides agree with TRBD2. The germline V gene encodes CDR1 SGHAT and CDR2 FQDESV (reference sequence). The CDR3 loop spans 15 amino acids. V was pared by 1 base and J by 0 bases, with 0 bases of the junction left unmatched. In DNA, the CDR3 is TGTGCCAGCAGCTTAGGACTAGCAGCCAAAAACATTCAGTACTTC. Translated: CASSLGLAAKNIQYF. Based on the CDR3 plus reference TRBV11-1 and TRBJ2-4, the full variable domain is EAEVAQSPRYKITEKSQAVAFWCDPISGHATLYWYRQILGQGPELLVQFQDESVVDDSQLPKDRFSAERLKGVDSTLKIQPAELGDSAMYLCASSLGLAAKNIQYFGAGTRLSVL.

This clone has just one count. V gene TRBV6-5 combines with J gene TRBJ1-5; D remains ambiguous. Germline V gene sequence: CDR1 MNHEY, CDR2 SVGAGI. V was cut by 6 bases and J by 9 bases, with 21 bases left in between. The CDR3 has 15 amino acids. CDR3: CASRPSVGRRGPQHF. As DNA, the CDR3 is TGTGCCAGCAGACCAAGCGTAGGGCGTCGGGGGCCCCAGCATTTT.

The V gene is TRBV5-4, the J gene TRBJ2-6; weak D call: TRBD1 (5 bases). The V and J ends lost 1 base and 2 bases respectively, with 7 bases between them. Germline-derived CDR1 and CDR2 are SGHNT and YYREEE (reference sequence). The CDR3 covers 15 residues. Here the CDR3 reads CASSLQQAGANVLTF. The CDR3 DNA reads TGTGCCAGCAGCTTGCAACAGGCTGGGGCCAACGTCCTGACTTTC.